The rows below give T cell receptor beta chains drawn from one sample of a study of blood T cell repertoires in COVID-19. Using immunoSEQ multiplex PCR, the repertoire was profiled, and TCRdb retains in-frame clones only, with some absent. The sample lists a few hundred thousand clones, about 85% seen once, with about 4.1% in the top ten. Sample: peripheral blood. Receptors were obtained from a man aged 55 to 69 who had recovered from COVID-19. Each CDR3 is given with its conserved first and last residue. A D gene is named only where the DNA matches it firmly. Clone size appears in some rows only: once, few, many, or a class for an expanded clone.

D gene,V gene,clone size,J gene,CDR3 DNA,CDR3 protein
-,TRBV9,-,TRBJ1-1,TGTGCCAGCAGCGTAGGAGGCAGCTTGAACACTGAAGCTTTCTTT,CASSVGGSLNTEAFF
TRBD2,TRBV7-2,-,TRBJ2-5,TGTGCCAGCAGCCTTGGACTAGCAGAGACCCAGTACTTC,CASSLGLAETQYF
-,TRBV9,-,TRBJ1-1,TGTGCCAGCAGCGTAGACGAGGGGAACACTGAAGCTTTCTTT,CASSVDEGNTEAFF
-,TRBV5-5,-,TRBJ2-7,TGTGCCAGCAGCTTCGGCATGGGAGCGCGCTACGAGCAGTACTTC,CASSFGMGARYEQYF
-,TRBV30,once,TRBJ2-7,TGTGCCTGGAGTGGGGGCCATCTCGAGCAGTACTTC,CAWSGGHLEQYF
TRBD1,TRBV4-2,-,TRBJ1-6,TGTGCCAGCAGCCAAGATCCACCTCAGGGGGCGCGGAATTCACCCCTCCACTTT,CASSQDPPQGARNSPLHF
-,TRBV5-4,once,TRBJ2-7,TGTGCCAGCAGCTTGCCCTCCCAGGGGGGAGAGCAGTACTTC,CASSLPSQGGEQYF
-,TRBV6-5,-,TRBJ2-5,TGTGCCAGCAGTAACCCGGGGGTAGAGACCCAGTACTTC,CASSNPGVETQYF
TRBD1,TRBV10-3,-,TRBJ2-1,TGTGCCATGACGGACAGGACCTACAATGAGCAGTTCTTC,CAMTDRTYNEQFF
-,TRBV5-1,few,TRBJ1-5,TGCGCCAGCAGCCCCTCAGGGGGCAATCAGCCCCAGCATTTT,CASSPSGGNQPQHF
-,TRBV9,-,TRBJ2-5,TGTGCCAGCAGCGTAGCCAGAGCCGGGACTGGGCAAGAGACCCAGTACTTC,CASSVARAGTGQETQYF
TRBD1,TRBV9,few,TRBJ1-1,TGTGCCAGCAGCCCCAATCCGACAGGGGCCACTGAAGCTTTCTTT,CASSPNPTGATEAFF
-,TRBV14,-,TRBJ1-1,TGTGCCAGCAGCCAGAGTACGAGGACAGAAGCTTTCTTT,CASSQSTRTEAFF
TRBD1,TRBV11-2,-,TRBJ2-3,TGTGCCAGCAGCTTAGGAACCGGGACAGGGGGCACAGATACGCAGTATTTT,CASSLGTGTGGTDTQYF
-,TRBV7-9,once,TRBJ1-6,TGTGCCAGCAGCCTCCTTAGCTCCTATAATTCACCCCTCCACTTT,CASSLLSSYNSPLHF
-,TRBV11-3,-,TRBJ2-5,TGTGCCAGCAGCCCCCGGCGCACGGGGACCCAGTACTTC,CASSPRRTGTQYF
-,TRBV4-1,-,TRBJ2-1,TGCGCCAGCAGCCAAAAACAGATAAGCTCCTACAATGAGCAGTTCTTC,CASSQKQISSYNEQFF
-,TRBV6-1,-,TRBJ2-7,TGTGCCAGCAGTGAATTCGGGGGGCTCAGCTACGAGCAGTACTTC,CASSEFGGLSYEQYF
-,TRBV19,-,TRBJ2-5,TGTGCCAGTAGTGCGGAGATAAACCGAGGTGGGACCCAGTACTTC,CASSAEINRGGTQYF
TRBD1,TRBV18,-,TRBJ1-4,TGTGCCAGCTCACCACCCCGGGACAGCCTAGGAAAACTGTTTTTT,CASSPPRDSLGKLFF
-,TRBV4-1,-,TRBJ2-1,TGCGCCAGCAGCCGAGGCGGGGAGGAGCAGTTCTTC,CASSRGGEEQFF
-,TRBV9,few,TRBJ1-6,TGTGCCAGCAGCGGCCGGGGGTTGTCCTATAATTCACCCCTCCACTTT,CASSGRGLSYNSPLHF
-,TRBV5-8,-,TRBJ2-1,TGTGCCAGCAGCTTGTCGGTCGGGGGATACAATGAGCAGTTCTTC,CASSLSVGGYNEQFF
TRBD2,TRBV7-3,-,TRBJ2-1,TGTGCCAGCAGCTTGGCTCGGGGAGGGGACAATGAGCAGTTCTTC,CASSLARGGDNEQFF
-,TRBV5-1,-,TRBJ1-4,TGCGCCAGCAGCTTGCTTGGACAGCTTAATGAAAAACTGTTTTTT,CASSLLGQLNEKLFF
TRBD1,TRBV7-6,-,TRBJ2-2,TGTGCCAGCAGCGCTACGACAGGGGGCGGCACCGGGGAGCTGTTTTTT,CASSATTGGGTGELFF
TRBD2,TRBV24-1,-,TRBJ2-2,TGTGCCACCAGTGACCTAGCGGGGGGAGACACCGGGGAGCTGTTTTTT,CATSDLAGGDTGELFF
-,TRBV4-2,once,TRBJ2-1,TGTGCCAGCAGCCCCCGGCCGGCGGGGACCCCCGCTTACAATGAGCAGTTCTTC,CASSPRPAGTPAYNEQFF
TRBD1,TRBV15,few,TRBJ1-5,TGTGCCACCAGCAGAGGGAAGGGGGCAACACGTCAGCCCCAGCATTTT,CATSRGKGATRQPQHF
TRBD1,TRBV6-5,-,TRBJ2-2,TGTGCCAGTAACAGGGGAAGCATCGGGGAGCTGTTTTTT,CASNRGSIGELFF
-,TRBV30,-,TRBJ1-2,TGTGCCTGGAGTTTAAGGGCCGGAGCGGGAGGCTACACCTTC,CAWSLRAGAGGYTF
TRBD2,TRBV6-1,-,TRBJ2-3,TGTGCCAGCAGTGCGACTAGCGGGGAGTCGGCAGATACGCAGTATTTT,CASSATSGESADTQYF
TRBD2,TRBV7-3,-,TRBJ2-3,TGTGCCAGCAGCTTAACGTCCCTAAGCGGGGGGGCCGTCCGCACAGATACGCAGTATTTT,CASSLTSLSGGAVRTDTQYF
TRBD1,TRBV11-2,-,TRBJ1-2,TGTGCCAGCACCGGACAGGGAGTGAACTATGGCTACACCTTC,CASTGQGVNYGYTF
-,TRBV11-2,-,TRBJ2-7,TGTGCCAGCAGCTTATTCCGCAGCTCCTACGAGCAGTACTTC,CASSLFRSSYEQYF
-,TRBV30,-,TRBJ1-2,TGTGCCTGGAGCGGGCAGGGCTATGGCTACACCTTC,CAWSGQGYGYTF
TRBD1,TRBV7-9,-,TRBJ1-1,TGTGCCAGCAGCTTAAAAGAGGACAGGGTCATGAACACTGAAGCTTTCTTT,CASSLKEDRVMNTEAFF
TRBD1,TRBV3-1/TRBV3-2,-,TRBJ2-7,TGTGCCAGCAGCCAAGACAAGGGGGCGCGGTCCTACGAGCAGTACTTC,CASSQDKGARSYEQYF